This TCR beta chain was recovered during a study of control samples from healthy donors and cancer patients. Profiling relied on immunoSEQ multiplex PCR, and the TCRdb table lists in-frame clones only, not all of them. The table shows 95,000 to 150,000 clones, with around 87% occurring only once. This CDR3 has 14 residues. Looked up from germline, CDR1 is MDHEN and CDR2 is SYDVKM. V shed 5 bases and J shed 4 bases, with 12 bases lying between them. The material sequenced was blood. The chain recombines TRBV28 with TRBJ1-5; tentative D call: TRBD1 (6 bases). The TCR originated in a man between 60 and 75 years old in good health. The CDR3 protein is CASSKQGGNQPQHF. In DNA, the CDR3 is TGTGCCAGCAGTAAACAGGGTGGAAATCAGCCCCAGCATTTT.